What follows are 8 T cell receptor beta chains derived from one specimen sequenced in a study of CD8 T cells in ankylosing spondylitis. No antigen is known for these receptors. Notes on the study in general: One TCR beta motif, made up of eight or nine highly homologous variants, appeared characteristic of ankylosing spondylitis blood.

TCRdb used MiXCR to reprocess the 5' RACE reads, holding one entry per CDR3 protein. The sample includes some 840,000 distinct CDR3 sequences, over 9.5% of them seen just once. Sequencing used blood, either unsorted or a sorted T cell fraction (not recorded which). The source is a male donor with ankylosing spondylitis.

In its sample, this clonotype was seen many times. V is TRBV12-3 or TRBV12-4 and J is TRBJ1-5, with D possibly TRBD1 on 5 matching bases. V dropped 6 bases and J dropped 7 bases, with 10 bases sitting between them. The CDR3 consists of 12 residues. CDR3 nucleotides: TGTGCCAGCAGGACCGGGGCCCAGCCCCAGCATTTT. The encoded protein is CASRTGAQPQHF.

This clonotype was recorded many times. V is TRBV29-1 and J is TRBJ2-3; TRBD2 aligns across 9 bases. The CDR3 sequence is 16 residues long. Trimming took 0 bases from V and 7 from J; bases not matched to a gene: 11. Germline V gene sequence: CDR1 SQVTM, CDR2 ANQGSEA. As DNA, the CDR3 is TGCAGCGTTGAAGAACGGCTAGCGGGGTTGCTGTATACGCAGTATTTT. The encoded protein is CSVEERLAGLLYTQYF.

This clonotype was seen a few times. The chain recombines TRBV20-1 with TRBJ2-3; 8 positions agree with TRBD2. V lost 5 bases, J lost 5 bases, and 6 bases stayed unmatched. CDR1 is DFQATT and CDR2 is SNEGSKA in the germline V gene (reference sequence). The CDR3 spans 13 residues. The CDR3 coding sequence is TGCAGTGCTCCGGGCGCGGGGGGAGATACGCAGTATTTT. Protein product: CSAPGAGGDTQYF.

The sample holds many counts of this clonotype. The CDR3 spells CASSLVAATYEQYF. The CDR3, as DNA: TGTGCCAGCAGCTTAGTCGCAGCCACCTACGAGCAGTACTTC. The chain couples TRBV7-2 to TRBJ2-7, with D unresolved. Trimming removed 1 base at V and 2 bases at J, with 9 bases between. In germline, CDR1 is SGHTA, CDR2 FQGNSA. The CDR3 covers 14 residues.

The sample holds many counts of this clonotype. The chain has TRBV20-1 and TRBJ2-1; D remains unclear. The CDR3 totals 12 residues. Germline loops: CDR1 DFQATT, CDR2 SNEGSKA (reference sequence). Trimming took 5 bases from V and 4 from J, leaving 9 bases between them. The CDR3 sequence is CSAPPQYNEQFF. The CDR3 nucleotides read TGCAGTGCTCCCCCACAGTACAATGAGCAGTTCTTC.

J is TRBJ1-5 and V is TRBV20-1; D possibly corresponds to TRBD1 (6 bases). The CDR3 runs to 13 residues. CDR1 is DFQATT and CDR2 is SNEGSKA in the germline V gene (reference sequence). The V end lost 0 bases, the J end lost 9 bases, and 12 bases lay between the germline ends. This chain's CDR3 is CSARDYGGRPQHF. The CDR3 DNA is TGCAGTGCTAGAGATTACGGGGGCCGGCCCCAGCATTTT.

V usage is TRBV14 and J usage is TRBJ2-6, with D possibly being TRBD1 or TRBD2 (5 bases each). Germline V CDR1 and CDR2: SGHDN, FVKESK. V lost 4 bases to trimming and J lost 13 bases, with 14 bases between them. The CDR3 contains 13 residues. DNA of the CDR3: TGTGCCAGCAGCCTTGCTAACAGGAGGGTCCTGACTTTC. This sequence encodes CASSLANRRVLTF. The full variable domain, its missing parts supplied by reference TRBV14 and TRBJ2-6, is EAGVTQFPSHSVIEKGQTVTLRCDPISGHDNLYWYRRVMGKEIKFLLHFVKESKQDESGMPNNRFLAERTGGTYSTLKVQPAELEDSGVYFCASSLANRRVLTFGAGSRLTVL.

This rearrangement joins TRBV11-2 to TRBJ2-3; 7 positions agree with TRBD2. Trimming cost V 6 bases and J 5 bases; bases outside gene matches: 11. CDR1 SGHAT and CDR2 FQNNGV come from the germline V gene. This CDR3 is built from 15 residues. The CDR3 DNA sequence: TGTGCCAGCAGACGGTGGGGCGGGGGTAGAGATACGCAGTATTTT. Encoded protein: CASRRWGGGRDTQYF.